The entry that follows covers one TCR beta chain sequence. Clones were sequenced by immunoSEQ multiplex PCR, and TCRdb holds only the in-frame ones, with some missing. The sample holds 85,000 to 95,000 clones; more than 70% are singletons and the top ten take roughly 15%. This specimen belongs to a study of Ad26.COV2.S vaccination and SARS-CoV-2 variants. V lost 3 bases and J lost 6, with 9 bases in between. Germline V CDR1 and CDR2: MDHEN, SYDVKM. There are 12 residues in the CDR3. The chain recombines TRBV28 with TRBJ2-7; D unclear. The TCR originated in a human donor who had recovered from COVID-19. Sequencing used peripheral blood, obtained after recovery from COVID-19. CDR3 amino acids: CASSFSLFEQYF. DNA for the CDR3: TGTGCCAGCAGTTTCAGCCTTTTCGAGCAGTACTTC.